Each of the 18 T cell receptor beta chains below was sequenced from the same sample in a study of blood T cell repertoires in COVID-19. This table comes from immunoSEQ multiplex PCR, and its TCRdb copy is limited to in-frame clones, with some not included. The sample lists roughly 70,000 clones; about 88% were seen once. Sequencing was done on a sample of peripheral blood. Every receptor here comes from a woman between 45 and 65 years old with active COVID-19.

The chain uses TRBV11-1 and TRBJ2-3; 7 bases line up with TRBD2. The V and J ends lost 2 bases and 2 bases, in that order; junction bases with no gene match: 7. Germline V CDR1 and CDR2: SGHAT, FQDESV (reference sequence). This CDR3 comprises 16 residues. The CDR3 nucleotides read TGTGCCAGCAGCTTATCGGCTAGCGGATACACAGATACGCAGTATTTT. Residues: CASSLSASGYTDTQYF.

The genes are TRBV28 and TRBJ2-7; 9 nucleotides align to TRBD1. Looked up from germline, CDR1 is MDHEN and CDR2 is SYDVKM. The V segment lost 3 bases and the J segment 6 bases; nucleotides outside the gene matches: 6. The length of the CDR3 is 14 residues. The CDR3 DNA is TGTGCCAGCAGTTTTCACAGGGGGCTATCCGAGCAGTACTTC. Amino acids: CASSFHRGLSEQYF.

There are a few counts of this clone. The chain combines TRBV7-8 with TRBJ1-5; TRBD1 is a possible D gene (6 bases). CDR1 is SGHVS, CDR2 FQNEAQ, per germline. V shed 2 bases and J shed 2 bases, with 13 bases lying between them. This CDR3 is 16 amino acids long. As DNA, the CDR3 is TGTGCCAGCAGCTTAAACCAGGGGTCGGGCAATCAGCCCCAGCATTTT. Translated, it gives CASSLNQGSGNQPQHF.

This chain joins TRBV5-5 and TRBJ2-7, with 10 bases that match TRBD1. Germline V gene sequence: CDR1 SGHKS, CDR2 YYEKEE (reference sequence). Trimming cost V 2 bases and J 4 bases; bases outside gene matches: 3. The CDR3 sequence is 14 residues long. CDR3 amino acids: CASSLGQGVYEQYF. The CDR3 DNA reads as TGTGCCAGCAGCTTAGGACAGGGGGTATACGAGCAGTACTTC.

This chain joins TRBV14 and TRBJ2-7, with 7 nucleotides matching TRBD2. The germline CDR1 and CDR2 sequences are SGHDN and FVKESK. With V trimmed by 2 bases and J by 3 bases, 7 bases remained unmatched. The length of the CDR3 is 15 residues. CDR3 sequence: CASSQIAGSYYEQYF. CDR3 DNA sequence: TGTGCCAGCAGCCAAATAGCGGGTTCCTACTACGAGCAGTACTTC. Complete variable domain (other parts from reference TRBV14 and TRBJ2-7): EAGVTQFPSHSVIEKGQTVTLRCDPISGHDNLYWYRRVMGKEIKFLLHFVKESKQDESGMPNNRFLAERTGGTYSTLKVQPAELEDSGVYFCASSQIAGSYYEQYFGPGTRLTVT.

The V and J genes are TRBV5-1 and TRBJ2-7; 10 bases fit TRBD1. CDR3 size: 17 residues. CDR1 and CDR2 (germline): SGHRS, YFSETQ. The V and J ends lost 6 bases and 5 bases, in that order; junction bases with no gene match: 17. Written as DNA, the CDR3 is TGCGCCAGCAATATCGGGACAGGGGAAGGGGGAATACACGAGCAGTACTTC. Translation gives CASNIGTGEGGIHEQYF. The full variable domain, its missing parts supplied by reference TRBV5-1 and TRBJ2-7, is KAGVTQTPRYLIKTRGQQVTLSCSPISGHRSVSWYQQTPGQGLQFLFEYFSETQRNKGNFPGRFSGRQFSNSRSEMNVSTLELGDSALYLCASNIGTGEGGIHEQYFGPGTRLTVT.

This clone was found once. The chain couples TRBV7-9 to TRBJ2-1; D might be TRBD2 (5 bases). Germline V gives CDR1 SEHNR, CDR2 FQNEAQ (reference sequence). With 1 base removed from V and 7 bases from J, the gap between germline ends came to 11 bases. The length of the CDR3 is 14 residues. The CDR3 reads CASSLEARENEQFF. As DNA, the CDR3 is TGTGCCAGCAGCTTAGAGGCCCGGGAAAATGAGCAGTTCTTC.

This chain connects TRBV15 to TRBJ2-2; tentatively, D is TRBD1 (5 bases). The germline CDR1 and CDR2 sequences are LNHNV and YYDKDF (reference sequence). CDR3 length equals 12 residues. With 3 bases removed from V and 6 bases from J, the gap between germline ends came to 5 bases. The CDR3 reads CATSSRAGELFF. The CDR3 DNA follows: TGTGCCACCAGCAGCAGGGCCGGGGAGCTGTTTTTT.

The rearrangement uses TRBV4-2 and TRBJ1-1, with 7 nucleotides matching TRBD1. The V segment lost 3 bases and the J segment 1 base; nucleotides outside the gene matches: 5. This CDR3 is 15 amino acids long. CDR1 is LGHNA, CDR2 YNFKEQ, per germline. Here the CDR3 reads CASSQAGGSNTEAFF. In nucleotides, the CDR3 is TGTGCCAGCAGCCAGGCAGGGGGATCGAACACTGAAGCTTTCTTT.

V is TRBV5-4 and J is TRBJ1-3; D is ambiguous. From germline, CDR1 is SGHNT and CDR2 YYREEE (reference sequence). CDR3 length equals 14 residues. V was clipped by 0 bases and J by 0 bases, with 4 bases between them. CDR3 region: CASSLGSSGNTIYF. The CDR3 nucleotides are TGTGCCAGCAGCTTGGGTAGCTCTGGAAACACCATATATTTT. Together with reference TRBV5-4 and TRBJ1-3, the CDR3 gives the full variable domain: ETGVTQSPTHLIKTRGQQVTLRCSSQSGHNTVSWYQQALGQGPQFIFQYYREEENGRGNFPPRFSGLQFPNYSSELNVNALELDDSALYLCASSLGSSGNTIYFGEGSWLTVV.

The chain uses TRBV6-5 and TRBJ2-7; 8 positions agree with TRBD2. Germline V gene data show CDR1 as MNHEY and CDR2 as SVGAGI. This CDR3 is built from 14 residues. Trimming removed 5 bases from V and 4 bases from J; junction bases left unmatched: 7. CDR3 nucleotides: TGTGCCAGCAGTCCGCAAAGCGGGAGATACGAGCAGTACTTC. It is translated as CASSPQSGRYEQYF.

V and J are TRBV6-1 and TRBJ2-7; D may be TRBD2 (5 bases). With 2 bases removed from V and 7 bases from J, the gap between germline ends came to 12 bases. Germline V gene sequence: CDR1 MNHNS, CDR2 SASEGT. CDR3 size: 13 residues. The CDR3 DNA reads as TGTGCCAGCAGTGAAAGGACGTCGGGGGAGCAGTACTTC. It is translated as CASSERTSGEQYF.

The chain joins TRBV6-6 to TRBJ2-3; TRBD2 matches 8 bases. The CDR3 sequence is 15 residues long. The V segment lost 5 bases and the J segment 5 bases; nucleotides outside the gene matches: 9. The V gene's germline CDR1 is MNHNY and CDR2 SVGAGI (reference sequence). The CDR3 nucleotides are TGTGCCAGCAGTCTAGCGGGCCCTCAAGGAGATACGCAGTATTTT. This codes for CASSLAGPQGDTQYF.

The chain has TRBV5-4 and TRBJ2-6; no clear D. From germline, CDR1 is SGHNT and CDR2 YYREEE (reference sequence). The CDR3 is 14 amino acids. Trimming removed 5 bases from V and 4 bases from J, with 10 bases in between. The CDR3 reads CASRRGSGANVLTF. The CDR3 DNA follows: TGTGCCAGCAGACGAGGATCCGGGGCCAACGTCCTGACTTTC.

This chain links TRBV18 with TRBJ2-7, with D unresolved. Germline CDR1 reads KGHSH; CDR2 reads LQKENI. The CDR3 covers 13 residues. Trimming cost V 3 bases and J 1 base, with 7 bases left between them. The CDR3 sequence: CASSPRLSYEQYF. CDR3 coding DNA: TGTGCCAGCTCACCGCGTCTGTCCTACGAGCAGTACTTC.

The chain uses TRBV27 and TRBJ2-5, with D maybe TRBD2 (6 bases). Trimming cost V 3 bases and J 4 bases, with 9 bases left between them. The CDR3 length is 13 residues. Germline V CDR1 and CDR2: MNHEY, SMNVEV (reference sequence). The CDR3 DNA follows: TGTGCCAGCAGTTTTCGGGGGAGAGAGACCCAGTACTTC. This gives the protein CASSFRGRETQYF.

The chain joins TRBV30 to TRBJ2-6; TRBD1 matches at 8 bases. From germline, CDR1 is GTSNPN and CDR2 SVGIG (reference sequence). Unmatched junction bases numbered 5, after V lost 6 bases and J lost 1 base. The CDR3 has 15 amino acids. The CDR3 loop reads CACGTGSSGANVLTF. The CDR3 region has the DNA TGTGCCTGTGGGACAGGTTCATCTGGGGCCAACGTCCTGACTTTC.

The rearrangement uses TRBV9 and TRBJ2-3; 10 nucleotides agree with TRBD1. The V gene end was trimmed by 0 bases and the J gene end by 3 bases; junction bases not matched to a gene: 7. The germline CDR1 and CDR2 sequences are SGDLS and YYNGEE. The CDR3 length is 17 residues. The CDR3 bases are TGTGCCAGCAGCGTAGGCTGGGGGACAGGGGATACAGATACGCAGTATTTT. This encodes CASSVGWGTGDTDTQYF.